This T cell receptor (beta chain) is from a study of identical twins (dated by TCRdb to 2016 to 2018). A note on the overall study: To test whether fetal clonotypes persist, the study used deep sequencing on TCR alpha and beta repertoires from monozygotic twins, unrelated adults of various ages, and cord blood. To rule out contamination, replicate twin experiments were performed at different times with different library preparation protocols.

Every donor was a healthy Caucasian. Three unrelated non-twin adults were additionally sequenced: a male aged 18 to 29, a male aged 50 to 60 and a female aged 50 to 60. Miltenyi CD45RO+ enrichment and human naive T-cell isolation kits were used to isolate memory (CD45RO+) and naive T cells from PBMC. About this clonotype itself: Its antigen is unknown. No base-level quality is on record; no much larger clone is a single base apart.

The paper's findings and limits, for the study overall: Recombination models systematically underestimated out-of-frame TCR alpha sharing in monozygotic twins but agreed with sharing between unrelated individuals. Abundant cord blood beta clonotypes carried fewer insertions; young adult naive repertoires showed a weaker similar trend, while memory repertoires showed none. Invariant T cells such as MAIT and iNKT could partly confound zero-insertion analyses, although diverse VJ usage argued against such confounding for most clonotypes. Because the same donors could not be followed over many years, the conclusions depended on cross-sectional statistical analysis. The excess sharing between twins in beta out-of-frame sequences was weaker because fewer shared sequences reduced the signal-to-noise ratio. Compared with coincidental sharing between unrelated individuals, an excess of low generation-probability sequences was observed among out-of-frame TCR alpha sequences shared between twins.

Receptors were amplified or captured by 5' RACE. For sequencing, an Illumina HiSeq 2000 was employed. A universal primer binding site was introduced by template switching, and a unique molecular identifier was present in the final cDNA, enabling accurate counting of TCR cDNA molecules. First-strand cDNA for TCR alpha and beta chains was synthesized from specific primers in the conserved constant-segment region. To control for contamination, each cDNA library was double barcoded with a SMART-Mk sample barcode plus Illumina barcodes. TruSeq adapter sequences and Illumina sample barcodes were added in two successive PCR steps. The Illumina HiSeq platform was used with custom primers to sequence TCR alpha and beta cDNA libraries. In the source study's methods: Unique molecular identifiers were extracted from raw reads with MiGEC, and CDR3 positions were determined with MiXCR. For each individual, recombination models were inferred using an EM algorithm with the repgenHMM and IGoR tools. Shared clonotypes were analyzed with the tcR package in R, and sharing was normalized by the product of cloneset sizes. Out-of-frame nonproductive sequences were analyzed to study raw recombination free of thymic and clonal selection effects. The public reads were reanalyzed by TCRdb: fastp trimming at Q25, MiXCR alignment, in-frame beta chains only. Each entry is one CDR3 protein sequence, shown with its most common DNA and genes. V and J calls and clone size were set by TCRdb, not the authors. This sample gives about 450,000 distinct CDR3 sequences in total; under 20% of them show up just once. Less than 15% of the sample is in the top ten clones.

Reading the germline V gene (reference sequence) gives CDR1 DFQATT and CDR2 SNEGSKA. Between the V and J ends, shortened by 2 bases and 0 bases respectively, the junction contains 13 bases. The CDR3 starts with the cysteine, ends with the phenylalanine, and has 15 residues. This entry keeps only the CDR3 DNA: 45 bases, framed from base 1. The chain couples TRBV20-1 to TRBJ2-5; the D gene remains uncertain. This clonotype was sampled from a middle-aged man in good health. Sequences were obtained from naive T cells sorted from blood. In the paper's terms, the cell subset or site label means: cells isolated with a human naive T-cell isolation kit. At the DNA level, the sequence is TGCAGTGCTAGAAAGGGTGCGGCCTACCAAGAGACCCAGTACTTC. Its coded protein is CSARKGAAYQETQYF.